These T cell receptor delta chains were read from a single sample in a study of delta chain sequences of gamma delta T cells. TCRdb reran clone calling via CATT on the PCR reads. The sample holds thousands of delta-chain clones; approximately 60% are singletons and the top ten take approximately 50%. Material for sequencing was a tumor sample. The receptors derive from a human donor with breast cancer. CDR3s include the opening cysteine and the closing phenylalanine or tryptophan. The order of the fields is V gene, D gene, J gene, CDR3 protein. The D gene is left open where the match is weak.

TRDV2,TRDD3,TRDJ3,CACDTLGGGYGSWYTRQLFF
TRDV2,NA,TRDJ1,CACDAVSRKGYRGYTDKLIF
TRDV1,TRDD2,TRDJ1,CALGPPEPPFLRFLGKYYTDTLIF
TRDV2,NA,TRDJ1,CACDTVRRRYSPTDKLIF
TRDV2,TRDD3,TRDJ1,CSFVTVRPTGGFLNTDKFIF
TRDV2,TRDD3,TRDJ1,CACDTVLLGANTDKLIF
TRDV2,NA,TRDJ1,CACDTVSREEDRSYTHNLIF
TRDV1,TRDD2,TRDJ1,CSLRVLSAFLVIHHHSCYTDKLTF
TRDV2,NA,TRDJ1,CAAATASGNPWDTGQMIF
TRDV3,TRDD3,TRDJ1,CAFLEGWGMRTDKLIF
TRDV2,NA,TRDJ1,CACDTVLWATYTDKLIF
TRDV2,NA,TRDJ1,CACDRIWDANKLIF
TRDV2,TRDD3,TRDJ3,CACDAVLGLSQDRQMFF
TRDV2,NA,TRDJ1,CACDCVRQTGGVLNTDKLIF
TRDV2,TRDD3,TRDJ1,CACDTLGELGDTGDILIF
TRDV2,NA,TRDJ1,CACDTAGQENTDKLIF
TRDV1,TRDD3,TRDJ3,CAIGEFAAENTSGDPWDTRQMIF
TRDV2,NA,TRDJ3,CACDPATTSGDPWHTRHMFF
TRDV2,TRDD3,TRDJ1,CACDYILGVQPNTDKLIF
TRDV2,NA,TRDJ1,CSFDSVWEHTDHLIF
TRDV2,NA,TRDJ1,CASEPVRPYTDKLIF
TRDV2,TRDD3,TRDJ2,CACDTVGVLWDTGGYKLFF
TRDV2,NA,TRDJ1,CACAPLWEDSAKFIF
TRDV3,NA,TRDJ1,CATYDCACVPETLITGGEDKLIF
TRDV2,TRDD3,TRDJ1,CASEAVVGETDKLIF
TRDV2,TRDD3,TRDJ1,CACDTLGGLCWATEKMIF
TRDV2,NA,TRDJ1,CAYDRLRSNDKLIF
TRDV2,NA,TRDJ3,CSCDTCFASSWDILQMFF
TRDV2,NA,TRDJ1,CACDTVGLVSDKLIF
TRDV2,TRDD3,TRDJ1,CACDGLRGDWGTTDKLIF
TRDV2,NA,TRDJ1,CAYDTSGEYAEPKHTDKLIF
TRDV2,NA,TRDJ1,CACDTVSREGNLSYTHKLIF
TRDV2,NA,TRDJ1,CACEDVAREGYRGKTDKLIF
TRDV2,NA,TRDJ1,CACFTVSREAYRPFIDKLIF
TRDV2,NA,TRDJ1,CACDAVSREGARPYTEKLIF
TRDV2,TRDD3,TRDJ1,CACDQLGTHTSPTGKLIF
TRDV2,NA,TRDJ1,CACDTMSREGDRLYSDTLTF
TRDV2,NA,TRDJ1,CAWGSVHHADKLIF
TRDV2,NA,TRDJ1,CACDTARPTVGSLDTDKLIF
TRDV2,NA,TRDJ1,CACDTVSRDEDRTFIDRLIF